There are many counts of the clone carrying this T cell receptor (beta chain). The target antigen is unknown. TCRdb re-called the 5' RACE reads through MiXCR, storing one row per CDR3 protein. The data hold 25,000 to 30,000 distinct CDR3 sequences, with more than 5.5% observed a single time. The entry originates in a study of spatial heterogeneity in lung cancer. Across the study: Across tumor regions, counts of TCR transcripts showed a strong correlation with a T cell module score derived from matched bulk RNA-seq.

Overall study results and limits: Estimated coverage of tumor T cells was around 6.9% for alpha and around 13% for beta chains. For expanded intratumoral alpha and beta TCRs, counts tracked tumor mutation counts.

Time point described: sample taken at primary tumor resection. The sample consisted of lung tumor tissue, taken at surgery. The TCR was taken from a male donor with early-stage non-small cell lung cancer.

The CDR3 DNA is TGTGCCAGCAGTTTAAAAGGCGGGGGGATAATTTACGAGCAGTACTTC. Residues: CASSLKGGGIIYEQYF. The genes are TRBV27 and TRBJ2-7; 8 nucleotides agree with TRBD2. Germline V gene data show CDR1 as MNHEY and CDR2 as SMNVEV (reference sequence). J gave up 4 bases and V 2 bases, and 10 bases lay outside the gene matches. The CDR3 totals 16 residues.